One sample yielded the 25 T cell receptor beta chains listed below, sequenced in a study of blood T cell repertoires in COVID-19. TCRdb keeps only in-frame clones here, not all; method: immunoSEQ multiplex PCR. The sample lists around 280,000 clones; about nine tenths were seen once. Sample: PBMCs or T cells enriched from blood (not recorded which). Source of these receptors: a woman aged 40 to 55 who had recovered from COVID-19.

The chain links TRBV7-9 to TRBJ1-5, with 8 bases that match TRBD1. V shed 1 base and J 1 base; nucleotides not matched to a gene: 9. The CDR3 has 18 amino acids. The germline V gene encodes CDR1 SEHNR and CDR2 FQNEAQ (reference sequence). The CDR3 reads CASSLGTGFLGSNQPQHF. Here the CDR3 DNA reads TGTGCCAGCAGCTTAGGGACAGGGTTTTTGGGGAGCAATCAGCCCCAGCATTTT.

The chain couples TRBV7-6 to TRBJ1-6; TRBD1 is a possible D gene (5 bases). The ends were cut back, 5 bases at V and 14 bases at J, with 13 bases in the middle. The CDR3 covers 12 residues. CDR1 is SGHVS and CDR2 is FNYEAQ in the germline V gene. CDR3 nucleotide sequence: TGTGCCAGCAGCCTTCCGGGGGGAACCCTCCACTTT. Translated: CASSLPGGTLHF.

This rearrangement joins TRBV2 to TRBJ1-4, with 7 bases lining up with TRBD1. Germline values: CDR1 SNHLY, CDR2 FYNNEI. The CDR3 is 15 amino acids. Trimming cost V 6 bases and J 8 bases; bases outside gene matches: 12. The CDR3 loop reads CASSGLTGPEEKLFF. Written as DNA, the CDR3 is TGTGCCAGCAGCGGTCTGACAGGGCCGGAGGAAAAACTGTTTTTT.

The chain links TRBV7-3 to TRBJ1-1; D is unclear. Trimming took 4 bases from V and 1 from J, leaving 7 bases between them. This CDR3 is 13 amino acids long. Germline CDR1 is SGHTA and CDR2 is FQGTGA. The CDR3 nucleotides are TGTGCCAGCAGCTGGGAGGGGAACACTGAAGCTTTCTTT. Its protein is CASSWEGNTEAFF.

This clone was recorded a few times. The chain recombines TRBV5-5 with TRBJ1-2; possible D gene TRBD1, 6 bases. V was cut by 3 bases and J by 2 bases, with 14 bases left in between. Germline CDR1 SGHKS, CDR2 YYEKEE (reference sequence). This CDR3 comprises 15 residues. CDR3 loop: CASSSYTQGNYGYTF. CDR3 sequence (DNA): TGTGCCAGCAGCTCATATACACAGGGAAACTATGGCTACACCTTC.

The chain's CDR3 is CASSASQGKGRQPQHF. The CDR3 DNA sequence: TGTGCCAGTAGTGCTTCACAGGGGAAAGGGCGTCAGCCCCAGCATTTT. The chain has TRBV19 and TRBJ1-5; 7 bases match TRBD1. Looked up from germline, CDR1 is LNHDA and CDR2 is SQIVND (reference sequence). The CDR3 totals 16 residues. V gave up 5 bases and J gave up 6 bases; unmatched junction bases: 13.

This chain uses TRBV4-1 with TRBJ1-1; 7 nucleotides line up with TRBD1. V was pared by 6 bases and J by 4 bases, with 5 bases of the junction left unmatched. CDR1 MGHRA and CDR2 YSYEKL come from the germline V gene. The CDR3 has 13 residues. The CDR3 DNA sequence: TGCGCCAGCAGACCGACAGGGCTCACTGAAGCTTTCTTT. Its translation is CASRPTGLTEAFF.

The gene calls are TRBV7-2 and TRBJ2-5; 7 positions agree with TRBD2. The length of the CDR3 is 14 residues. Germline trimming cut 4 bases from V and 5 bases from J; bases unmatched to any gene: 7. Germline V gene data show CDR1 as SGHTA and CDR2 as FQGNSA. The CDR3 spells CASSSGLVLETQYF. The CDR3 DNA follows: TGTGCCAGCAGCTCTGGACTAGTACTGGAGACCCAGTACTTC.

Concerning this clone itself: Distinct nucleotide sequences in the sample also encode this CDR3. The genes are TRBV7-2 and TRBJ2-7; maybe TRBD1 (5 bases). This CDR3 is 13 amino acids long. The germline V gene encodes CDR1 SGHTA and CDR2 FQGNSA. The V end lost 1 base, the J end lost 4 bases, and 8 bases lay between the germline ends. The CDR3 sequence is CASSLGGPYEQYF. CDR3 in DNA: TGTGCCAGCAGCTTAGGGGGCCCTTACGAGCAGTACTTC.

This chain joins TRBV6-1 and TRBJ1-5; 7 nucleotides align to TRBD1. J lost 2 bases, V lost 7 bases, and 17 bases had no gene match. CDR3 size: 18 residues. Germline CDR1 is MNHNS and CDR2 is SASEGT. The CDR3 sequence is CASIDAQWDRRGNQPQHF. CDR3 DNA: TGTGCCAGCATTGACGCCCAATGGGACAGACGGGGCAATCAGCCCCAGCATTTT.

This clone appeared once. The J gene is TRBJ2-2, the V gene TRBV4-2, with TRBD1 as a possible D gene (6 bases). The germline V gene encodes CDR1 LGHNA and CDR2 YNFKEQ. The ends were cut back, 3 bases at V and 5 bases at J, with 10 bases in the middle. This CDR3 region has 14 residues. Here the CDR3 reads CASSHSTGTGELFF. CDR3 coding DNA: TGTGCCAGCAGCCATTCAACAGGGACCGGGGAGCTGTTTTTT.

The chain has TRBV20-1 and TRBJ1-1; D is undetermined. Germline V gene sequence: CDR1 DFQATT, CDR2 SNEGSKA (reference sequence). This CDR3 has 13 residues. V lost 3 bases, J lost 7 bases, and 15 bases lay in between. The CDR3 loop reads CSASSPLEGEAFF. For the CDR3, the DNA is TGCAGTGCTAGTTCGCCTCTCGAGGGTGAAGCTTTCTTT.

CDR3 region: CATSDPGQGSNGYTF. For the CDR3, the DNA is TGTGCCACCAGTGATCCCGGACAGGGATCGAATGGCTACACCTTC. This chain links TRBV24-1 with TRBJ1-2, with 8 bases identical to TRBD1. Germline V gene data show CDR1 as KGHDR and CDR2 as SFDVKD. CDR3 length: 15 amino acids. The V gene end was trimmed by 3 bases and the J gene end by 6 bases; junction bases not matched to a gene: 8.

V usage is TRBV2 and J usage is TRBJ1-2, with 7 bases lining up with TRBD1. CDR1 is SNHLY and CDR2 is FYNNEI in the germline V gene. The CDR3 is 14 residues long. Trimming removed 6 bases from V and 3 bases from J; junction bases left unmatched: 7. In nucleotides, the CDR3 is TGTGCCAGCAGGGGGACAGAACTTTACTATGGCTACACCTTC. Translated: CASRGTELYYGYTF.

The chain carries TRBV5-4 and TRBJ1-1; 11 bases are a match to TRBD1. Germline trimming cut 4 bases from V and 1 base from J; bases unmatched to any gene: 3. This CDR3 spans 15 amino acids. Germline assignment: CDR1 SGHNT and CDR2 YYREEE (reference sequence). The CDR3 DNA reads as TGTGCCAGCAGCCCCGGACAGGGGGCGAACACTGAAGCTTTCTTT. Translated, it gives CASSPGQGANTEAFF.

The chain couples TRBV4-1 to TRBJ2-2; TRBD1 is a possible D gene (6 bases). V lost 0 bases, J lost 0 bases, and 8 bases lay in between. The CDR3 consists of 16 residues. Per the germline V gene, CDR1 is MGHRA and CDR2 is YSYEKL. CDR3 residues: CASSQERTANTGELFF. CDR3 in DNA: TGCGCCAGCAGCCAAGAACGGACAGCGAACACCGGGGAGCTGTTTTTT.

The chain recombines TRBV5-1 with TRBJ2-1, with a possible D match to TRBD2 (8 bases). Per the germline V gene, CDR1 is SGHRS and CDR2 is YFSETQ. CDR3 length: 16 residues. V dropped 3 bases and J dropped 9 bases, with 22 bases sitting between them. CDR3 protein: CASSYRQGAGGGEQFF. The CDR3 DNA sequence: TGCGCCAGCAGCTACAGACAGGGTGCGGGAGGAGGTGAGCAGTTCTTC.

The V and J genes are TRBV18 and TRBJ1-2; tentative D call: TRBD1 (5 bases). Germline CDR1 reads KGHSH; CDR2 reads LQKENI. V was clipped by 4 bases and J by 3 bases, with 9 bases between them. CDR3 length: 13 residues. The CDR3 DNA follows: TGTGCCAGCTCACAGGGGAGGGACTATGGCTACACCTTC. It translates to CASSQGRDYGYTF.

The chain is built from TRBV5-1 and TRBJ2-2; 7 nucleotides match TRBD2. The CDR3 loop spans 16 amino acids. V shed 4 bases and J 2 bases; nucleotides not matched to a gene: 8. The V gene's germline CDR1 is SGHRS and CDR2 YFSETQ. The CDR3 here is CASSVASGGNTGELFF. CDR3 nucleotide sequence: TGCGCCAGCAGCGTGGCTAGCGGTGGTAACACCGGGGAGCTGTTTTTT. Combining the CDR3 with reference TRBV5-1 and TRBJ2-2 gives the whole variable domain KAGVTQTPRYLIKTRGQQVTLSCSPISGHRSVSWYQQTPGQGLQFLFEYFSETQRNKGNFPGRFSGRQFSNSRSEMNVSTLELGDSALYLCASSVASGGNTGELFFGEGSRLTVL.

This chain uses TRBV5-6 with TRBJ2-5; no clear D gene. V was pared by 0 bases and J by 11 bases, with 14 bases between. This CDR3 has 13 residues. Germline V CDR1 and CDR2: SGHDT, YYEEEE. CDR3 in DNA: TGTGCCAGCAGCTTGGGTGGGCCCGGTAAACAGTACTTC. Residues: CASSLGGPGKQYF.

The rearrangement joins TRBV5-1 to TRBJ2-7; 8 nucleotides agree with TRBD1. Germline V gives CDR1 SGHRS, CDR2 YFSETQ. With 5 bases clipped from V and 2 bases from J, the junction kept 9 bases outside the gene matches. This CDR3 is 15 amino acids long. The CDR3 DNA sequence: TGCGCCAGCAGTTCCGACAGGGGCGATCCCTACGAGCAGTACTTC. Translated, it gives CASSSDRGDPYEQYF.

The chain employs TRBV29-1 and TRBJ2-3; 8 bases are a match to TRBD2. V lost 8 bases and J lost 0; bases outside the gene matches: 13. CDR3 length equals 16 residues. CDR1 and CDR2 from the germline V gene are SQVTM and ANQGSEA. This chain's CDR3 is CSSTRPGGGSTDTQYF. CDR3 coding DNA: TGCAGCTCGACCCGACCCGGGGGGGGAAGCACAGATACGCAGTATTTT.

This clone has at least ten counts. The chain recombines TRBV6-1 with TRBJ2-2; D gene uncertain. The CDR3 contains 16 residues. V shed 0 bases and J shed 4 bases, with 12 bases lying between them. Germline CDR1 reads MNHNS; CDR2 reads SASEGT. The CDR3 sequence: CASSEALLTGTGELFF. CDR3 in DNA: TGTGCCAGCAGTGAAGCGCTACTTACGGGCACCGGGGAGCTGTTTTTT.

This clone has only one observation. The rearrangement uses TRBV14 and TRBJ1-3; D call uncertain. Germline V gene sequence: CDR1 SGHDN, CDR2 FVKESK. V lost 4 bases, J lost 4 bases, and 11 bases lay in between. This CDR3 contains 14 residues. The CDR3 here is CASSLSAGGNTIYF. As DNA, the CDR3 is TGTGCCAGCAGCCTAAGTGCGGGGGGAAACACCATATATTTT.

The chain has TRBV9 and TRBJ2-3; 9 positions match TRBD2. J was trimmed by 4 bases and V by 0 bases; bases with no gene match: 3. Germline V gene data show CDR1 as SGDLS and CDR2 as YYNGEE. The CDR3 is made up of 15 amino acids. CDR3 DNA: TGTGCCAGCAGCGTAGGGTGGACTAGCGCAGATACGCAGTATTTT. Its protein is CASSVGWTSADTQYF.